Listed below are T cell receptor beta chains from one sample, sequenced in a study of blood T cell repertoires in COVID-19. The table came from immunoSEQ multiplex PCR; TCRdb's copy has only in-frame clones and leaves some out. This table has approximately 300,000 clones, 80% to 95% appearing once. Source material: peripheral blood. The receptors were sampled from a woman aged 25 to 39 with COVID-19, enrolled during active disease. CDR3s include the opening cysteine and the closing phenylalanine or tryptophan. A D gene is named only where the DNA matches it firmly.

TRBV4-1	TRBD2	TRBJ2-1	CASSQGGRGEQFF
TRBV14	TRBD1	TRBJ2-7	CASSYRQGTQYEQYF
TRBV2	NA	TRBJ1-3	CASGVTASGNTIYF
TRBV6-5	TRBD1	TRBJ2-7	CASSYSGQGLEQYF
TRBV6-6	NA	TRBJ1-5	CASSPWRFEGYQPQHF
TRBV19	TRBD2	TRBJ2-1	CASSKTSGRYNEQFF
TRBV29-1	NA	TRBJ2-5	CSVESGQETQYF
TRBV7-6	TRBD1	TRBJ2-7	CASSYRDRGLEQYF
TRBV7-3	TRBD2	TRBJ2-3	CASSRAGGSTDTQYF
TRBV7-9	NA	TRBJ1-1	CASSFFRTGTEAFF
TRBV7-2	TRBD2	TRBJ2-1	CASSLSAGGSYNEQFF
TRBV6-5	NA	TRBJ2-5	CASSYSSSQETQYF
TRBV2	NA	TRBJ2-7	CASTMGGPPYEQYF
TRBV19	TRBD2	TRBJ2-3	CASSIPGLVTDTQYF
TRBV5-4	NA	TRBJ1-1	CASSPNLNTEAFF
TRBV9	TRBD2	TRBJ2-7	CASSAGLAAYEQYF
TRBV6-5	NA	TRBJ1-2	CASSYVLNYGYTF
TRBV13	TRBD2	TRBJ2-2	CASSLGGIGYTGELFF
TRBV10-1	TRBD2	TRBJ2-1	CASSVLAGGSSYNEQFF
TRBV11-1	TRBD1	TRBJ1-5	CASLQGAYNQPQHF
TRBV19	TRBD1	TRBJ1-5	CASSAPLQGAPKPQHF
TRBV30	TRBD1	TRBJ1-1	CASRDRGTEAFF
TRBV19	NA	TRBJ2-7	CASSLGSGAYEQYF
TRBV4-1	TRBD2	TRBJ2-6	CASSQDPSGSSGANVLTF
TRBV15	TRBD1	TRBJ1-5	CATSSPGQGVWSNQPQHF
TRBV18	NA	TRBJ2-3	CASSPQTSSYTDTQYF